Sequencing of this TCR beta chain was carried out in a study of regulatory T cells in long-lasting Graves disease. Study-level findings and limits: Preferential use of TRBV28, TRBJ1-2 and TRBJ2-5 was seen in persistent disease. Among persistent patients, a larger number of public clonotypes were shared (about 2,800) than among newly diagnosed patients (under 1,000).

Time point indicated: newly diagnosed GD, antithyroid drugs for less than 3 months. Following extraction of RNA from PBMCs, that RNA was used to make the TCR library. Notes on this clonotype: Its antigen is not known.

Construction of TCR beta libraries relied on iRepertoire HTBI primers and on Arm-PCR targeting CDR3 regions. TCRdb ran MiXCR on the multiplex PCR reads and lists one entry per CDR3 protein. The sample records some 350,000 distinct CDR3 sequences, 15% to 20% being singletons. The CDR3 totals 15 residues. The V and J ends lost 4 bases and 6 bases respectively, with 18 bases between them. Germline V CDR1 and CDR2: SGHTA, FQGNSA. These data were also reused for a study on T cells in Graves' hyperthyroidism and ophthalmopathy. Per that study: Ophthalmopathy was told apart from stable hyperthyroidism by a 13 V-J model.

Specimen: peripheral blood mononuclear cells (PBMCs), collected at new diagnosis, from a patient treated with antithyroid drugs. V and J are TRBV7-2 and TRBJ1-1, with D unclear. This TCR was sampled from a woman between 18 and 30 years old with Graves disease. CDR3 in DNA: TGTGCCAGCAGCTCCAGACCGGGAGTGAGGGCTGAAGCTTTCTTT. Translating gives CASSSRPGVRAEAFF.